This TCR beta chain was captured by sequencing in a study of beta chain features in type 1 diabetes. This clone was detected a few times. Germline V lookup: CDR1 SGHRS, CDR2 YFSETQ. CDR3 length: 14 amino acids. The ends were cut back, 5 bases at V and 5 bases at J, with 16 bases in the middle. As every portion of the isolated RNA was reverse transcribed, the sequencing read expressed TCRB transcripts. Sequenced by immunoSEQ multiplex PCR; TCRdb stores in-frame clones only, minus some. The sample lists 300,000 or so clones, roughly 8% seen once, with 0.44% in the top ten. The chain employs TRBV5-1 and TRBJ2-5; D is ambiguous. Sequencing was carried out using central memory CD4+ T cells from blood. The receptor was isolated from a young woman in good health. The CDR3 loop reads CASSPKVGRETQYF. The CDR3 nucleotides read TGCGCCAGCAGTCCCAAGGTTGGGCGGGAGACCCAGTACTTC.